The 30 T cell receptor beta chains reported below all come from one sample, sequenced in a study of CD8 T cells in Susac syndrome (dated by TCRdb to about 2019). Libraries were made using the immunoSEQ multiplex PCR assay. RNA was extracted using the RNeasy kit, and about 0.5 to 1 ug of the RNA was reverse transcribed with random hexamers. TCRdb handled the public reads itself, with Q25 trimming in fastp and clone calling in MiXCR, and kept productive beta chains. Each record represents a unique CDR3 protein, reported with the most common genes and DNA among its rows. Recorded for this sample are 170,000 or so distinct CDR3 sequences; 90% to 95% of them occurred a single time. The ten largest account for roughly 0.12% of the sample. The sequencing input was CD4+ T cells from PBMCs. Every receptor here comes from a human donor with Susac syndrome.

The rearrangement links TRBV5-1 to TRBJ2-3; 8 nucleotides agree with TRBD2. Per germline, CDR1 SGHRS and CDR2 YFSETQ. The CDR3 consists of 14 residues. V lost 7 bases, J lost 1 base, and 5 bases stayed unmatched. CDR3 loop: CASEGSGGTDTQYF. The CDR3 DNA reads as TGCGCCAGCGAGGGTAGCGGGGGCACAGATACGCAGTATTTT.

The rearrangement joins TRBV7-3 to TRBJ1-3, with a tentative D call TRBD1 (6 bases). V was trimmed by 2 bases and J by 3 bases, leaving 17 bases between them. The CDR3 is made up of 17 amino acids. Germline-derived CDR1 and CDR2 are SGHTA and FQGTGA. The chain's CDR3 is CASSLYPPQGDGNTIYF. DNA of the CDR3: TGTGCCAGCAGCTTATACCCTCCACAGGGAGATGGAAACACCATATATTTT.

This sequence joins TRBV29-1 and TRBJ2-5, with 10 bases fitting TRBD1. The germline V gene has CDR1 SQVTM and CDR2 ANQGSEA. The CDR3 consists of 12 residues. V trimming: 8 bases; J trimming: 4 bases; junction bases outside the gene matches: 4. In DNA form, the CDR3 reads TGCAGCCTCTGGACAGGGGGAGAGACCCAGTACTTC. Encoded protein: CSLWTGGETQYF. Using reference TRBV29-1 and TRBJ2-5 for the parts outside the CDR3, the full variable domain is SAVISQKPSRDICQRGTSLTIQCQVDSQVTMMFWYRQQPGQSLTLIATANQGSEATYESGFVIDKFPISRPNLTFSTLTVSNMSPEDSSIYLCSLWTGGETQYFGPGTRLLVL.

The genes are TRBV12-3 or TRBV12-4 and TRBJ2-5; 11 positions match TRBD2. V shed 6 bases and J 5 bases; nucleotides not matched to a gene: 8. The CDR3 consists of 15 residues. The CDR3 DNA sequence: TGTGCCAGCAGCCTAACTAGCGGGGGTTACGAGACCCAGTACTTC. Translation: CASSLTSGGYETQYF.

The chain couples TRBV19 to TRBJ2-3, with 9 positions matching TRBD1. The CDR3 runs to 15 residues. Germline loops: CDR1 LNHDA, CDR2 SQIVND (reference sequence). V trimming: 6 bases; J trimming: 4 bases; junction bases outside the gene matches: 8. Here the CDR3 reads CASSRGTGWSDTQYF. CDR3 in DNA: TGTGCCAGTAGCCGGGGGACAGGGTGGTCAGATACGCAGTATTTT.

This clonotype has only one observation. The CDR3 nucleotides are TGTGCCAGCAGCACCTCTGCGGACTATGGCTACACCTTC. Translation: CASSTSADYGYTF. V and J are TRBV3-1 and TRBJ1-2; D uncertain. The V gene lost 5 bases and the J gene lost 3 bases, with 10 bases spanning the gap. The CDR3 extends over 13 amino acids. Germline values: CDR1 LGHDT, CDR2 YNNKEL (reference sequence).

This clonotype has only one observation. V usage is TRBV19 and J usage is TRBJ2-2, with D tentatively TRBD1 or TRBD2 (5 bases each). Deletions cut 6 bases from V and 1 base from J, with 9 bases between. Germline lookup yields CDR1 LNHDA and CDR2 SQIVND (reference sequence). The CDR3 covers 14 residues. DNA for the CDR3: TGTGCCAGTAGGGGGGATCTGAACACCGGGGAGCTGTTTTTT. It translates to CASRGDLNTGELFF.

This clonotype was observed once. This chain joins TRBV18 and TRBJ1-5; 7 bases agree with TRBD1. The germline V gene has CDR1 KGHSH and CDR2 LQKENI. This CDR3 has 16 residues. The ends lost 3 bases at V and 5 bases at J; junction bases unmatched: 10. The CDR3: CASSPDRAGRDQPQHF. The CDR3 DNA reads TGTGCCAGCTCACCCGACAGGGCTGGCAGAGATCAGCCCCAGCATTTT.

The chain couples TRBV30 to TRBJ2-3; TRBD1 might be the D (5 bases). The CDR3 sequence is 14 residues long. V was cut by 4 bases and J by 2 bases, with 13 bases left in between. Germline V gene lookup returns CDR1 GTSNPN and CDR2 SVGIG (reference sequence). CDR3 in amino acids: CAWTGKALTDTQYF. Here the CDR3 DNA reads TGTGCCTGGACAGGGAAGGCCCTCACAGATACGCAGTATTTT.

The chain uses TRBV11-3 and TRBJ2-7, with D tentatively TRBD1 or TRBD2 (7 bases each). This CDR3 is 14 amino acids long. Germline assignment: CDR1 SGHNT and CDR2 YENEEA. With 5 bases removed from V and 4 bases from J, the gap between germline ends came to 15 bases. The CDR3 loop is CASSPGGGRYEQYF. The CDR3 DNA follows: TGTGCCAGCAGCCCAGGGGGGGGACGGTACGAGCAGTACTTC.

This sequence joins TRBV5-6 and TRBJ2-3, with TRBD1 as a possible D gene (6 bases). The CDR3 has 13 residues. CDR1 and CDR2 from the germline V gene are SGHDT and YYEEEE. V lost 0 bases and J 4 bases, leaving 6 bases between the germline ends. CDR3 nucleotide sequence: TGTGCCAGCAGCTTGGGGACAGCAGATACGCAGTATTTT. Protein product: CASSLGTADTQYF.

V gene TRBV6-5 combines with J gene TRBJ2-5; no firm D call. In germline, CDR1 is MNHEY, CDR2 SVGAGI. Trimming removed 2 bases at V and 7 bases at J, with 8 bases between. This CDR3 comprises 12 residues. The CDR3: CASSYPLGTQYF. The CDR3 coding sequence is TGTGCCAGCAGTTACCCCTTGGGGACCCAGTACTTC.

This chain links TRBV15 with TRBJ2-6, with unresolved D. Germline CDR1 and CDR2: LNHNV and YYDKDF (reference sequence). The CDR3 runs to 14 residues. V was clipped by 2 bases and J by 4 bases, with 6 bases between them. The CDR3 nucleotides read TGTGCCACCAGCAGACTACAGGGGGCCAACGTCCTGACTTTC. As protein: CATSRLQGANVLTF.

This clonotype turned up a few times. The rearrangement joins TRBV6-2 or TRBV6-3 to TRBJ2-7; D unresolved. CDR1 is MNHEY, CDR2 SVGEGT, per germline. This CDR3 region has 11 residues. Trimming removed 2 bases from V and 2 bases from J, with 1 base in between. The CDR3 here is CASSYTYEQYF. CDR3 coding DNA: TGTGCCAGCAGTTACACCTACGAGCAGTACTTC.

This chain uses TRBV5-6 with TRBJ1-6, with TRBD1 identical over 8 bases. Trimming took 4 bases from V and 10 from J; bases not matched to a gene: 13. CDR1 and CDR2 from the germline V gene are SGHDT and YYEEEE. The CDR3 extends over 16 amino acids. The CDR3 region is CASSAMGDRGVSPLHF. CDR3 coding DNA: TGTGCCAGCAGCGCAATGGGCGACAGGGGAGTATCACCCCTCCACTTT.

This chain uses TRBV12-3 or TRBV12-4 with TRBJ2-3; D might be TRBD2 (6 bases). The CDR3 spans 16 residues. V gave up 0 bases and J gave up 2 bases, with 12 bases separating them. CDR3 region: CASSLASAGTTDTQYF. The CDR3 DNA follows: TGTGCCAGCAGTTTAGCCTCGGCGGGGACCACAGATACGCAGTATTTT.

The chain joins TRBV4-3 to TRBJ2-3; unclear D gene. CDR1 and CDR2 from the germline V gene are LGHNA and YSLEER. The CDR3 runs 14 residues. With 3 bases removed from V and 5 bases from J, the gap between germline ends came to 12 bases. The CDR3 DNA follows: TGCGCCAGCAGCCAGGATACCACCGGAGATACGCAGTATTTT. Protein product: CASSQDTTGDTQYF.

In its sample, this clonotype was seen once. This chain joins TRBV20-1 and TRBJ2-2; D uncertain. V dropped 3 bases and J dropped 4 bases, with 9 bases sitting between them. Germline CDR1 and CDR2: DFQATT and SNEGSKA (reference sequence). This CDR3 is built from 13 residues. This CDR3 reads CSARGRLTGELFF. CDR3 bases: TGCAGTGCTAGGGGTAGGCTCACCGGGGAGCTGTTTTTT.

The chain recombines TRBV20-1 with TRBJ1-1, with 7 bases identical to TRBD1. Trimming at V came to 5 bases and at J to 1 base, leaving 4 bases not matched to a gene. CDR1 DFQATT and CDR2 SNEGSKA come from the germline V gene (reference sequence). This CDR3 comprises 13 residues. The DNA for the CDR3 is TGCAGTGCTTCGACAGGGAAGAACACTGAAGCTTTCTTT. Amino acid sequence: CSASTGKNTEAFF.

J is TRBJ2-4 and V is TRBV3-1; D is perhaps TRBD1 (5 bases). V was shortened by 3 bases and J by 13 bases, with 10 bases between the two germline ends. The CDR3 length is 11 residues. Germline loops: CDR1 LGHDT, CDR2 YNNKEL (reference sequence). CDR3 nucleotides: TGTGCCAGCAGCCAGGGGCAGGCACAGTACTTC. Its protein is CASSQGQAQYF.

The table lists this clonotype with a count of one. The rearrangement uses TRBV12-3 or TRBV12-4 and TRBJ2-7; D is uncertain. Trimming left V 6 bases short and J 5 bases short, with 11 bases between. The CDR3 consists of 12 residues. The CDR3 protein is CASSPIGDEQYF. CDR3 nucleotide sequence: TGTGCCAGCAGCCCCATCGGTGACGAGCAGTACTTC.

V usage is TRBV3-1 and J usage is TRBJ2-6, with no clear D. The CDR3 loop spans 18 amino acids. Germline V gene data show CDR1 as LGHDT and CDR2 as YNNKEL (reference sequence). The V gene lost 0 bases and the J gene lost 0 bases, with 12 bases spanning the gap. Here the CDR3 DNA reads TGTGCCAGCAGCCAAGATCCCAGACTGAGCTCTGGGGCCAACGTCCTGACTTTC. This translates into CASSQDPRLSSGANVLTF.

The rearrangement links TRBV30 to TRBJ1-1, with a weak D call TRBD1 (6 bases). Trimming stripped 4 bases from V and 2 bases from J, with 14 bases between. Germline-derived CDR1 and CDR2 are GTSNPN and SVGIG (reference sequence). This CDR3 region has 14 residues. The CDR3 is CAWTPGRGNTEAFF. CDR3 coding DNA: TGTGCCTGGACCCCAGGCAGGGGTAACACTGAAGCTTTCTTT.

The chain employs TRBV12-3 or TRBV12-4 and TRBJ2-7, with no clear D. This CDR3 spans 14 amino acids. The ends were cut back, 2 bases at V and 5 bases at J, with 13 bases in the middle. The CDR3 loop is CASSLMGTGHEQYF. The CDR3, as DNA: TGTGCCAGCAGTTTAATGGGAACTGGGCACGAGCAGTACTTC.

The J gene is TRBJ1-6, the V gene TRBV30; D perhaps matches TRBD1 (5 bases). The V end lost 8 bases, the J end lost 8 bases, and 25 bases lay between the germline ends. Germline V gene data show CDR1 as GTSNPN and CDR2 as SVGIG (reference sequence). This CDR3 comprises 16 residues. CDR3 coding DNA: TGTGCCAGGAACCCAGGCGGTTCAACCAGGGATTCACCCCTCCACTTT. It specifies CARNPGGSTRDSPLHF.

The chain joins TRBV4-2 to TRBJ2-1; TRBD2 is a possible D gene (6 bases). The CDR3 runs to 15 residues. V was cut by 0 bases and J by 8 bases, with 14 bases left in between. Looked up from germline, CDR1 is LGHNA and CDR2 is YNFKEQ. The CDR3 sequence is CASSQEAGRGDEQFF. DNA for the CDR3: TGTGCCAGCAGCCAAGAGGCAGGGCGCGGGGATGAGCAGTTCTTC.

V is TRBV6-2 or TRBV6-3 and J is TRBJ1-1; D remains ambiguous. This CDR3 is 12 amino acids long. Germline CDR1 MNHEY, CDR2 SVGEGT. V lost 6 bases to trimming and J lost 7 bases, with 12 bases between them. In DNA form, the CDR3 reads TGTGCCAGCAGACCGCGGTTGGGTGAAGCTTTCTTT. Its translation is CASRPRLGEAFF.

The CDR3 is CATEARDLPGNEQFF. The CDR3 DNA is TGTGCCACCGAGGCCAGGGACTTACCGGGGAATGAGCAGTTCTTC. The gene calls are TRBV10-3 and TRBJ2-1; D is possibly TRBD2 (6 bases). The CDR3 has 15 amino acids. Trimming took off 10 bases at V and 7 bases at J, with 23 bases between the two ends. CDR1 and CDR2 (germline): ENHRY, SYGVKD.

In its sample, this clonotype was seen once. This chain links TRBV29-1 with TRBJ1-2; TRBD1 matches 12 bases. The CDR3 extends over 15 amino acids. The germline CDR1 and CDR2 sequences are SQVTM and ANQGSEA. J was trimmed by 3 bases and V by 5 bases; bases with no gene match: 7. CDR3: CSVSGTGGIDYGYTF. DNA of the CDR3: TGCAGCGTTTCCGGGACAGGGGGCATCGACTATGGCTACACCTTC.

The V gene is TRBV30, the J gene TRBJ2-7; D is perhaps TRBD2 (5 bases). The CDR3 consists of 13 residues. Germline CDR1 reads GTSNPN; CDR2 reads SVGIG (reference sequence). V dropped 4 bases and J dropped 3 bases, with 13 bases sitting between them. In DNA form, the CDR3 reads TGTGCCTGGAATCCGGGATCCAACTACGAGCAGTACTTC. Its protein is CAWNPGSNYEQYF.